These 13 T cell receptor beta chains were all obtained from the same sample, sequenced in a study of PD-1 blockade in classical Hodgkin lymphoma. All patients experienced relapse after autologous stem cell transplantation, and brentuximab vedotin exposure was variable. CD4+ T cells were purified from thawed PBMCs by magnetic negative selection. Some clones are missing from TCRdb's copy, which holds only in-frame ones; the method was immunoSEQ multiplex PCR. The data show around 25,000 clones, about 83% seen once. This specimen consisted of CD4+ T cells from blood, obtained at baseline. The receptors come from a human donor with classical Hodgkin lymphoma.

This chain connects TRBV14 to TRBJ1-1; D unclear. Germline CDR1 and CDR2: SGHDN and FVKESK. This CDR3 contains 19 residues. Deletions cut 4 bases from V and 1 base from J, with 25 bases between. The CDR3 is CASSPLGPTSGARNTEAFF. The CDR3 DNA sequence: TGTGCCAGCAGCCCCCTTGGGCCCACGAGTGGAGCGAGGAACACTGAAGCTTTCTTT.

Only a few counts were recorded for this clone. The chain carries TRBV5-1 and TRBJ2-5; D may correspond to TRBD1 or TRBD2 (5 bases each). The CDR3 totals 14 residues. Trimming removed 3 bases at V and 3 bases at J, with 12 bases between. The germline V gene encodes CDR1 SGHRS and CDR2 YFSETQ. DNA for the CDR3: TGCGCCAGCAGCTGGGACGGAGAAGAAGAGACCCAGTACTTC. As protein: CASSWDGEEETQYF.

The chain has TRBV7-3 and TRBJ1-6; D ambiguous. The V and J ends lost 2 bases and 9 bases respectively, with 11 bases between them. CDR1 and CDR2 (germline): SGHTA, FQGTGA. This CDR3 is 14 amino acids long. Here the CDR3 reads CASSLGGVVSPLHF. CDR3 in DNA: TGTGCCAGCAGCTTAGGCGGGGTTGTTTCACCCCTCCACTTT.

CDR3 DNA: TGCGCCAGCAGCTTGGGAGTCGACAGACCGAACTATGGCTACACCTTC. Protein product: CASSLGVDRPNYGYTF. J is TRBJ1-2 and V is TRBV5-1, with TRBD1 as a possible D gene (5 bases). There are 16 residues in the CDR3. V lost 0 bases to trimming and J lost 2 bases, with 14 bases between them. Germline V gene data show CDR1 as SGHRS and CDR2 as YFSETQ.

Comments on this clone: One end of the junction does not line up with germline, which may come from a read error. The V and J genes are TRBV6-1 and TRBJ2-2; the D is unclear. Germline V lookup: CDR1 MNHNS, CDR2 SASEGT. This CDR3 spans 14 amino acids. The CDR3 region is CASSESVRPGELFF. The CDR3 DNA sequence: TGTGCCAGCAGTGAAAGCGTGAGGCCCGGAGAGCTGTTTTTT.

This clone came up once. The chain is built from TRBV10-2 and TRBJ1-1; possibly TRBD1 for D (5 bases). The CDR3 totals 13 residues. The germline gives CDR1 WSHSY, CDR2 SAAADI. Trimming shortened V by 6 bases and J by 4 bases, and 12 bases separated the two germline ends. The CDR3 DNA reads TGCGCCAGCAGGGGCGGAGGGGTCACTGAAGCTTTCTTT. Translation gives CASRGGGVTEAFF.

This clone has only a few counts. The chain couples TRBV19 to TRBJ1-5; the D gene is possibly TRBD1 (5 bases). Germline V gives CDR1 LNHDA, CDR2 SQIVND (reference sequence). V was pared by 1 base and J by 1 base, with 14 bases between. The CDR3 totals 17 residues. Here the CDR3 reads CASSIVIGGWSNQPQHF. Here the CDR3 DNA reads TGTGCCAGTAGTATAGTCATTGGGGGATGGAGCAATCAGCCCCAGCATTTT.

V gene TRBV27 combines with J gene TRBJ1-1; D is unresolved. Germline CDR1 reads MNHEY; CDR2 reads SMNVEV (reference sequence). V lost 3 bases and J lost 1, with 24 bases in between. The CDR3 is 19 residues long. As DNA, the CDR3 is TGTGCCAGCAGTTTGTGGCTCTGGACTCCTGGAGAGGGGAACACTGAAGCTTTCTTT. As protein: CASSLWLWTPGEGNTEAFF.

This clone has more than one count but fewer than ten. The J gene is TRBJ1-3, the V gene TRBV9, with D unresolved. Trimming removed 3 bases at V and 0 bases at J, with 7 bases between. This CDR3 is built from 14 residues. Germline CDR1 SGDLS, CDR2 YYNGEE. CDR3: CASSDGSSGNTIYF. The CDR3 region has the DNA TGTGCCAGCAGCGACGGTAGCTCTGGAAACACCATATATTTT. The full variable domain, with the rest looked up from reference TRBV9 and TRBJ1-3, is DSGVTQTPKHLITATGQRVTLRCSPRSGDLSVYWYQQSLDQGLQFLIQYYNGEERAKGNILERFSAQQFPDLHSELNLSSLELGDSALYFCASSDGSSGNTIYFGEGSWLTVV.

The chain joins TRBV30 to TRBJ2-3; TRBD2 matches 11 bases. Germline V gene lookup returns CDR1 GTSNPN and CDR2 SVGIG (reference sequence). The CDR3 loop spans 15 amino acids. V lost 2 bases, J lost 2 bases, and 3 bases stayed unmatched. The CDR3 region is CAWSLAGGFTDTQYF. The CDR3 bases are TGTGCCTGGAGTCTAGCGGGGGGTTTCACAGATACGCAGTATTTT.

The chain uses TRBV5-1 and TRBJ2-5; 8 positions agree with TRBD1. V gave up 4 bases and J gave up 2 bases; unmatched junction bases: 4. The CDR3 has 14 amino acids. From germline, CDR1 is SGHRS and CDR2 YFSETQ. In DNA form, the CDR3 reads TGCGCCAGCAGCGTCCGGGACAGGCAAGAGACCCAGTACTTC. It yields the protein CASSVRDRQETQYF.

This chain joins TRBV7-4 and TRBJ1-3, with TRBD1 as a possible D gene (6 bases). Germline V lookup: CDR1 SGHVT, CDR2 SQSDAQ. V dropped 4 bases and J dropped 4 bases, with 11 bases sitting between them. This CDR3 has 14 residues. CDR3 DNA: TGTGCCAGCAGCTACAGGGCTGGAGGAAACACCATATATTTT. This sequence encodes CASSYRAGGNTIYF.

The V and J genes are TRBV2 and TRBJ1-6; a weak D match, TRBD1 (6 bases). This CDR3 has 15 residues. Germline-derived CDR1 and CDR2 are SNHLY and FYNNEI. V gave up 7 bases and J gave up 6 bases, with 16 bases separating them. The CDR3 reads CASKGGRGGNSPLHF. In DNA, the CDR3 is TGTGCCAGCAAGGGAGGCAGGGGTGGTAATTCACCCCTCCACTTT.